This T cell receptor (beta chain) was recovered during a study of blood T cell repertoires in COVID-19 (dated by TCRdb to about 2020). For the wider study: Samples covering the acute and convalescent phases of COVID-19 were provided by collaborators in the United States, Italy and Spain. The material from the prospective study consisted of cDNA or gDNA derived from T cells, B-cell-depleted T cells, or PBMCs. The dataset comprised deeply sampled blood TCRbeta repertoires from subjects exposed to, actively infected with, or recovered from COVID-19. A freely available public database, intended as a resource for researchers studying the immune response to SARS-CoV-2, is where the repertoires were released. The samples were drawn from the first 160 participants of the ongoing ImmuneRACE study and from over a thousand subjects provided by 6 global collaborators. A de-identified subject ID, COVID-19 status, age in years and sex were almost always included in the sample metadata. Where available, HLA class I and class II types were obtained from metadata supplied by the sample provider rather than from assay-based typing.

TCRbeta CDR3 regions were amplified from genomic DNA by means of the immunoSEQ Assay, a bias-controlled multiplex PCR. Regarding the original processing steps: Within the assay, amplification of reference gene primers was used to estimate how many nucleated cells each sample contained. To quantify the absolute abundance of each unique TCRbeta CDR3 rearrangement, sequence reads were collapsed and filtered. For each sample, productive Simpson clonality was calculated as the square root of Simpson's diversity index over productive rearrangements. The clones in this table, taken by TCRdb from immuneACCESS, are in-frame only. Not every clone is retained; where verified, under half of the shortfall comes from an unresolved V gene, and the cause of the rest is unknown. V and J calls and clone size follow that table, whereas D and trimming were derived from the DNA. This sample comprises about 210,000 clones, 70% to 90% of them detected only once. In total, the top ten clones hold about 5% of the sample.

Collaborating institutions collected whole blood in K2EDTA tubes following their own protocols. For TCRbeta analysis, collaborators shipped samples as frozen whole blood, isolated PBMCs, or DNA extracted from either of those sample types. From V the trimming removes 4 bases and from J it removes 1 base, while the gene matches leave 2 bases of the junction unaccounted for. CDR1 and CDR2 were assigned from the germline V gene as MNHEY and SVGAGI. The CDR3 starts with the cysteine, ends with the phenylalanine, and has 15 residues. Solely the CDR3 DNA is kept, with 45 bases framed from the first base. Study-wide findings and limitations: The quantity of clinical and demographic metadata differed by source and by participant and was supplied without curation.

Details on this clone: Its antigen target is currently unknown. One base away there is no much larger clone; base qualities are not given.

The chain employs TRBV6-5 and TRBJ2-5; TRBD1 aligns with 11 central bases. The sequencing sample was made of peripheral blood. The clonotype comes from a woman aged 40 to 50 with acute or convalescent COVID-19. The bases read TGTGCCAGCAGTTCCGGGACAGGGGGCCAAGAGACCCAGTACTTC. Its translation is CASSSGTGGQETQYF.